The table lists the clone carrying this TCR beta chain with many counts. Its antigen is not identified. This entry belongs to a study of T cell repertoires in cytomegalovirus infection. TCRdb fed the reads into MiXCR, producing one record per CDR3 protein. The sample carries about 830,000 distinct CDR3 sequences, less than 35% recorded once. Here the sequenced sample was cultured CD8+ T cells from PBMCs, taken from culture after CMV antigen stimulation. The sequence was collected from a human donor in good health (CMV status not recorded). Some clones in this sample may be carry-over from other donors' samples.

As DNA, the CDR3 is TGTGCCAGCAGCTTAGCCCAGGGTACCTACAATGAGCAGTTCTTC. Its protein product is CASSLAQGTYNEQFF. This chain joins TRBV7-9 and TRBJ2-1, with D perhaps TRBD1 (5 bases). V was pared by 0 bases and J by 2 bases, with 8 bases between. There are 15 residues in the CDR3. Germline-derived CDR1 and CDR2 are SEHNR and FQNEAQ (reference sequence).